The 10 T cell receptor beta chains in this list originate from one sample, sequenced in a study of blood T cell repertoires in COVID-19. Clones were sequenced by immunoSEQ multiplex PCR, and TCRdb holds only the in-frame ones, with some missing. This sample has around 170,000 clones, with approximately 84% found just once. Sample: peripheral blood. These TCRs come from a woman at least 80 years old with acute or convalescent COVID-19.

The J gene is TRBJ2-2, the V gene TRBV5-1; D unresolved. The CDR3 has 14 amino acids. The V gene's germline CDR1 is SGHRS and CDR2 YFSETQ. V lost 2 bases and J 1 base, leaving 6 bases between the germline ends. CDR3 coding DNA: TGCGCCAGCAGCTTTGGCAAGAACACCGGGGAGCTGTTTTTT. It specifies CASSFGKNTGELFF. Variable domain in full (rest from reference TRBV5-1 and TRBJ2-2): KAGVTQTPRYLIKTRGQQVTLSCSPISGHRSVSWYQQTPGQGLQFLFEYFSETQRNKGNFPGRFSGRQFSNSRSEMNVSTLELGDSALYLCASSFGKNTGELFFGEGSRLTVL.

The chain employs TRBV6-5 and TRBJ2-1; TRBD2 agrees at 8 bases. The CDR3 runs 15 residues. J gave up 4 bases and V 4 bases, and 6 bases lay outside the gene matches. Germline CDR1 MNHEY, CDR2 SVGAGI. The CDR3: CASSSVGGAYNEQFF. The CDR3 DNA sequence: TGTGCCAGCAGTTCCGTCGGGGGGGCGTACAATGAGCAGTTCTTC.

This rearrangement joins TRBV29-1 to TRBJ2-5, with 9 bases identical to TRBD2. Germline lookup yields CDR1 SQVTM and CDR2 ANQGSEA. This CDR3 has 17 amino acids. Losses at the gene ends were 0 bases for V and 2 bases for J; bases not matched to a gene: 10. CDR3 bases: TGCAGCGTTGAAGATCAGGCTAGCGGGGTGGGGCAAGAGACCCAGTACTTC. Translation gives CSVEDQASGVGQETQYF.

For the CDR3, the DNA is TGTGCCAGTAGCCGGGACAGGGAGATTGGTTACGAGCAGTACTTC. Protein sequence: CASSRDREIGYEQYF. The V call is TRBV19, the J call TRBJ2-7; the match to TRBD1 covers 9 bases. Trimming cost V 6 bases and J 4 bases; bases outside gene matches: 10. There are 15 residues in the CDR3. CDR1 LNHDA and CDR2 SQIVND come from the germline V gene (reference sequence).

CDR3 nucleotide sequence: TGTGCCAGCTCTAGCGAGACTTACAATGAGCAGTTCTTC. The encoded protein is CASSSETYNEQFF. J is TRBJ2-1 and V is TRBV7-9; a weak D match, TRBD2 (6 bases). Germline CDR1 reads SEHNR; CDR2 reads FQNEAQ (reference sequence). Trimming removed 8 bases from V and 4 bases from J, with 12 bases in between. This CDR3 has 13 amino acids. The full variable domain, rest sourced from reference TRBV7-9 and TRBJ2-1, is DTGVSQNPRHKITKRGQNVTFRCDPISEHNRLYWYRQTLGQGPEFLTYFQNEAQLEKSRLLSDRFSAERPKGSFSTLEIQRTEQGDSAMYLCASSSETYNEQFFGPGTRLTVL.

The chain carries TRBV6-5 and TRBJ1-1; 9 nucleotides line up with TRBD1. The CDR3 contains 14 residues. V trimming: 7 bases; J trimming: 3 bases; junction bases outside the gene matches: 6. The germline V gene encodes CDR1 MNHEY and CDR2 SVGAGI. The DNA for the CDR3 is TGTGCCAGCAAACGGGACAGGGACCACACTGAAGCTTTCTTT. This encodes CASKRDRDHTEAFF.

The sample holds one count of this clone. The chain has TRBV2 and TRBJ1-3; TRBD1 matches at 7 bases. The CDR3 spans 12 residues. Germline lookup yields CDR1 SNHLY and CDR2 FYNNEI. Trimming at V came to 7 bases and at J to 8 bases, leaving 5 bases not matched to a gene. DNA of the CDR3: TGTGCCAGCACCTTACAGGGGTACACCATATATTTT. It is translated as CASTLQGYTIYF.

This clone occurred a few times. The chain combines TRBV6-6 with TRBJ2-7, with 12 nucleotides matching TRBD1. The V gene's germline CDR1 is MNHNY and CDR2 SVGAGI (reference sequence). The length of the CDR3 is 15 residues. V gave up 6 bases and J gave up 4 bases; unmatched junction bases: 7. This CDR3 reads CASRPGQGASYEQYF. CDR3 sequence (DNA): TGTGCCAGCAGACCGGGACAGGGGGCTTCTTACGAGCAGTACTTC.

A few counts support this clone. The J gene is TRBJ1-6, the V gene TRBV21-1; TRBD1 is the table's D call and was not checked against the DNA. TRBV21-1 is marked as a pseudogene. The CDR3 consists of 16 residues. CDR3 sequence reads: CASSKETGKALSPLHF. CDR3 nucleotide sequence: TGTGCCAGCAGCAAAGAAACAGGAAAGGCTTTATCACCCCTCCACTTT.

The rearrangement joins TRBV2 to TRBJ2-5; tentative D call: TRBD2 (6 bases). CDR3 size: 14 residues. V gave up 3 bases and J gave up 1 base, with 9 bases separating them. Looked up from germline, CDR1 is SNHLY and CDR2 is FYNNEI. The CDR3 sequence: CASSEGTSQETQYF. The CDR3 DNA is TGTGCCAGCAGTGAGGGGACTTCCCAAGAGACCCAGTACTTC.